What follows is one T cell receptor beta chain and its context. The data derive from a study of blood T cell repertoires in COVID-19. CDR1 is MNHEY and CDR2 is SVGAGI in the germline V gene. The J segment lost 1 base and the V segment lost 8 bases, leaving 5 bases of the junction unmatched. This CDR3 has 14 amino acids. Repertoires were generated with immunoSEQ multiplex PCR, while TCRdb's copy carries only in-frame clones and drops some. The table records about 75,000 clones, around 67% of them present only once. V and J are TRBV6-5 and TRBJ1-3, with 7 nucleotides matching TRBD1. Sequencing was carried out using peripheral blood. The receptor was isolated from a human donor with acute or convalescent COVID-19. The donor label of this sample is uncertain. CDR3 residues: CASARDSSGNTIYF. DNA for the CDR3: TGTGCCAGCGCAAGGGACAGTTCTGGAAACACCATATATTTT.